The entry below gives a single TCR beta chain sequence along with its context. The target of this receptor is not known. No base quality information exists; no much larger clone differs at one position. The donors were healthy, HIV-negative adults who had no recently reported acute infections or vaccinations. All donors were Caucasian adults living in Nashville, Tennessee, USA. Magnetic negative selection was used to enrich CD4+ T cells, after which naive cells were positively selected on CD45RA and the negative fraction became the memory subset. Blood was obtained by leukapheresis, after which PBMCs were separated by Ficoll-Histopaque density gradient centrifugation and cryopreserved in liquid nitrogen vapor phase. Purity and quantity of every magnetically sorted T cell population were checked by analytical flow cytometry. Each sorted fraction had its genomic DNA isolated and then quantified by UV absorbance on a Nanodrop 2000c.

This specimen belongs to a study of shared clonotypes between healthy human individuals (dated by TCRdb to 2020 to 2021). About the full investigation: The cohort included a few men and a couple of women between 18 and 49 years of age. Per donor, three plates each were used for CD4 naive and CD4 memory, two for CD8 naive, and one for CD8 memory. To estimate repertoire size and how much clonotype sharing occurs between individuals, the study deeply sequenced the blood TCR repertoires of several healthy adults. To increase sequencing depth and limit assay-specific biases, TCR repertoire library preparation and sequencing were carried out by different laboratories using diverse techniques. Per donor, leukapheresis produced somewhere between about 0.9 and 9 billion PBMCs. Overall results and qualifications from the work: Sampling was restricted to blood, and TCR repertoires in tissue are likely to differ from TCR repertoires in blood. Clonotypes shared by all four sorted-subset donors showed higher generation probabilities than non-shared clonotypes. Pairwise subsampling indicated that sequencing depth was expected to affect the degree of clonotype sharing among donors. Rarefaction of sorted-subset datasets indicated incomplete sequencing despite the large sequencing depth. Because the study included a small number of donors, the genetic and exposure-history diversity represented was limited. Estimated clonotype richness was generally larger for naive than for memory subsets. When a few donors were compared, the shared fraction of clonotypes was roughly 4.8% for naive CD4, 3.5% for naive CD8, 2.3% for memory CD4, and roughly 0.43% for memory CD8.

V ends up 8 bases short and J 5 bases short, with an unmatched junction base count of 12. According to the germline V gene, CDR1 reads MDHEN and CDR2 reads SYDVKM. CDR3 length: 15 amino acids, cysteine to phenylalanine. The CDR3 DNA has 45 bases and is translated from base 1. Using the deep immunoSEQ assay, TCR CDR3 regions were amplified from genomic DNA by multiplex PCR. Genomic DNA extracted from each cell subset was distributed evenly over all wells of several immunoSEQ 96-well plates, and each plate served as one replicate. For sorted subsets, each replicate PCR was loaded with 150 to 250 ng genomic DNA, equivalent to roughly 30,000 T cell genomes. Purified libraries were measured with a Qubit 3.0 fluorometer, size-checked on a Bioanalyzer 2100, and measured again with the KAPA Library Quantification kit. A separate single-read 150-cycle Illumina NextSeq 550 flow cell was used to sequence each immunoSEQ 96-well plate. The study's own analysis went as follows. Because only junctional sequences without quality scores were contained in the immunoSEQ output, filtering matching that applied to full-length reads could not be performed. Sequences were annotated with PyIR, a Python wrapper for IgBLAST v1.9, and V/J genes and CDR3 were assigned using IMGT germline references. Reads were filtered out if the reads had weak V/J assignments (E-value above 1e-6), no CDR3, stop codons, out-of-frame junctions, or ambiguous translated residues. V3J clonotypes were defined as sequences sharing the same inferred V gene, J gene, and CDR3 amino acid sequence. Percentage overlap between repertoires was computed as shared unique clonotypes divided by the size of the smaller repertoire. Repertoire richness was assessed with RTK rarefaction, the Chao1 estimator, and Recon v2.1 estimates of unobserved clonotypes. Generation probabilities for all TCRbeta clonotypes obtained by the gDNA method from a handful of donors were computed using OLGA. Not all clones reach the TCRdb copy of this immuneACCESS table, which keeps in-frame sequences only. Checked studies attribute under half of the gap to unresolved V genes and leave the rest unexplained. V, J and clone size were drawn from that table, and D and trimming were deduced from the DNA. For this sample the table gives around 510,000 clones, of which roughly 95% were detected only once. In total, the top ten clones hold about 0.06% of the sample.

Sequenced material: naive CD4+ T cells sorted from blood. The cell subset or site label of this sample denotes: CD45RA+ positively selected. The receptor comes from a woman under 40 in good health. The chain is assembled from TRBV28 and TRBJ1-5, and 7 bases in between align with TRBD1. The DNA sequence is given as TGTGCCAGCGGGGAGGGACAGAAGGGCTATCAGCCCCAGCATTTT. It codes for CASGEGQKGYQPQHF.